Following are 18 T cell receptor beta chains from one sample sequenced in a study of cytomegalovirus exposure and HLA in healthy donors. Primers included in the PCR were 60 Vbeta and 13 Jbeta primers. Clones were sequenced by immunoSEQ multiplex PCR, and TCRdb holds only the in-frame ones, with some missing. The table records almost 200,000 clones, 70% to 80% of them present only once. The material sequenced was PBMCs. These receptors were collected from a male donor in good health and CMV-seropositive.

This rearrangement joins TRBV5-1 to TRBJ2-1; 8 bases line up with TRBD1. Germline V lookup: CDR1 SGHRS, CDR2 YFSETQ. There are 13 residues in the CDR3. The V segment lost 9 bases and the J segment 7 bases; nucleotides outside the gene matches: 9. The chain's CDR3 is CATSDRAGNEQFF. In nucleotides, the CDR3 is TGCGCCACATCGGACAGGGCGGGAAATGAGCAGTTCTTC.

This clone was detected a few times. The genes are TRBV28 and TRBJ2-4, with D possibly TRBD1 on 6 matching bases. Germline CDR1 and CDR2: MDHEN and SYDVKM. The CDR3 contains 14 residues. Between the trimmed V and J ends, which lost 4 bases and 0 bases, there was a span of 7 bases. The CDR3 protein is CASSSQGAKNIQYF. The CDR3, as DNA: TGTGCCAGCAGTTCACAGGGAGCCAAAAACATTCAGTACTTC.

This chain connects TRBV7-3 to TRBJ2-3; D might be TRBD2 (7 bases). CDR3 length equals 16 residues. Germline V lookup: CDR1 SGHTA, CDR2 FQGTGA. Trimming cost V 5 bases and J 5 bases, with 20 bases left between them. CDR3 residues: CASSPLPGGLGDTQYF. DNA of the CDR3: TGTGCCAGCAGCCCCCTGCCGGGGGGCCTTGGAGATACGCAGTATTTT.

The chain combines TRBV27 with TRBJ1-3; TRBD1 matches 7 bases. The V gene end was trimmed by 4 bases and the J gene end by 2 bases; junction bases not matched to a gene: 5. The CDR3 extends over 15 amino acids. Germline V gene sequence: CDR1 MNHEY, CDR2 SMNVEV (reference sequence). In DNA form, the CDR3 reads TGTGCCAGCAGTTCACAGGGGATCGCTGGAAACACCATATATTTT. This translates into CASSSQGIAGNTIYF.

The V and J genes are TRBV7-2 and TRBJ1-3, with a tentative D call TRBD1 (5 bases). This CDR3 contains 15 residues. Germline V gene data show CDR1 as SGHTA and CDR2 as FQGNSA. Trimming cost V 1 base and J 4 bases, with 11 bases left between them. The CDR3 DNA reads as TGTGCCAGCAGCTTAGTGGCAGGGCGCGGAAACACCATATATTTT. This gives the protein CASSLVAGRGNTIYF.

The V and J genes are TRBV27 and TRBJ2-1; 10 bases fit TRBD2. Per the germline V gene, CDR1 is MNHEY and CDR2 is SMNVEV (reference sequence). V was clipped by 3 bases and J by 8 bases; unmatched bases: 7. The CDR3 has 15 amino acids. The CDR3 region has the DNA TGTGCCAGCAGTTTTTCTAGCGGGAGTCACGATGAGCAGTTCTTC. This sequence encodes CASSFSSGSHDEQFF.

The rearrangement links TRBV28 to TRBJ2-2; 10 nucleotides match TRBD1. The length of the CDR3 is 15 residues. The V and J ends lost 5 bases and 4 bases, in that order; junction bases with no gene match: 4. Germline assignment: CDR1 MDHEN and CDR2 SYDVKM. The CDR3 reads CASSDRGRATGELFF. DNA of the CDR3: TGTGCCAGCAGTGACAGGGGGCGGGCCACCGGGGAGCTGTTTTTT.

V and J are TRBV7-9 and TRBJ1-6, with 7 nucleotides matching TRBD1. The CDR3 totals 15 residues. V gave up 3 bases and J gave up 8 bases; unmatched junction bases: 7. The V gene's germline CDR1 is SEHNR and CDR2 FQNEAQ (reference sequence). The CDR3 protein is CASSFQGVGDSPLHF. For the CDR3, the DNA is TGTGCCAGCAGCTTTCAGGGGGTCGGTGATTCACCCCTCCACTTT.

CDR3 bases: TGTGCCAGCAGTGCTACGGGGGGGGACATTAGCAATCAGCCCCAGCATTTT. This sequence encodes CASSATGGDISNQPQHF. The chain is built from TRBV28 and TRBJ1-5, with D possibly matching TRBD1 (6 bases). The CDR3 length is 17 residues. Trimming left V 5 bases short and J 0 bases short, with 17 bases between. CDR1 is MDHEN and CDR2 is SYDVKM in the germline V gene.

This rearrangement joins TRBV18 to TRBJ2-7; perhaps TRBD2 as D (5 bases). Trimming shortened V by 4 bases and J by 6 bases, and 22 bases separated the two germline ends. The length of the CDR3 is 16 residues. Germline values: CDR1 KGHSH, CDR2 LQKENI. The chain's CDR3 is CASSLLRAVIEGEQYF. CDR3 DNA: TGTGCCAGCTCACTCTTAAGGGCGGTAATAGAGGGCGAGCAGTACTTC.

With respect to this clone: Different DNA sequences within this sample yield the same CDR3. This chain links TRBV5-1 with TRBJ2-7; D might be TRBD2 (8 bases). The CDR3 contains 13 residues. The germline V and J ends were trimmed by 5 bases and 7 bases, with 16 bases remaining between them. The germline gives CDR1 SGHRS, CDR2 YFSETQ. The CDR3 loop is CASRERETGEQYF. The CDR3 nucleotides read TGCGCCAGCAGGGAGCGGGAGACAGGGGAGCAGTACTTC.

This chain uses TRBV27 with TRBJ2-7; D not certain. Germline CDR1 and CDR2: MNHEY and SMNVEV (reference sequence). The CDR3 is 15 amino acids. Trimming left V 2 bases short and J 2 bases short, with 13 bases between. CDR3: CASSLAATNPYEQYF. DNA for the CDR3: TGTGCCAGCAGTTTAGCGGCAACCAACCCCTACGAGCAGTACTTC.

This sequence joins TRBV5-1 and TRBJ2-1; 7 bases are a match to TRBD2. Per the germline V gene, CDR1 is SGHRS and CDR2 is YFSETQ. The CDR3 covers 14 residues. V was pared by 6 bases and J by 4 bases, with 7 bases of the junction left unmatched. CDR3 residues: CASTLAEIYNEQFF. The CDR3 DNA is TGCGCCAGCACCCTAGCGGAAATATACAATGAGCAGTTCTTC.

The chain is built from TRBV2 and TRBJ2-1; 10 nucleotides line up with TRBD2. The length of the CDR3 is 13 residues. Germline trimming cut 8 bases from V and 7 bases from J; bases unmatched to any gene: 5. Germline V gene data show CDR1 as SNHLY and CDR2 as FYNNEI. The CDR3 nucleotides read TGTGCCAGCCTCCAGCGGGAGGGGAATGAGCAGTTCTTC. Translation: CASLQREGNEQFF.

This chain links TRBV7-9 with TRBJ1-5; D perhaps matches TRBD1 (5 bases). Trimming cost V 5 bases and J 6 bases, with 20 bases left between them. Germline V gives CDR1 SEHNR, CDR2 FQNEAQ (reference sequence). This CDR3 comprises 16 residues. DNA of the CDR3: TGTGCCAGCAGCCTTGATGGACTGGGGAGGGGTCAGCCCCAGCATTTT. Encoded protein: CASSLDGLGRGQPQHF.

This clone occurred once. This sequence joins TRBV5-1 and TRBJ2-2; D is unresolved. This CDR3 spans 16 amino acids. Trimming took off 3 bases at V and 1 base at J, with 13 bases between the two ends. CDR1 and CDR2 from the germline V gene are SGHRS and YFSETQ. The CDR3 sequence is CASSYPDSRNTGELFF. DNA of the CDR3: TGCGCCAGCAGCTATCCAGATAGCAGGAACACCGGGGAGCTGTTTTTT. The variable domain in full, completed from reference TRBV5-1 and TRBJ2-2, reads KAGVTQTPRYLIKTRGQQVTLSCSPISGHRSVSWYQQTPGQGLQFLFEYFSETQRNKGNFPGRFSGRQFSNSRSEMNVSTLELGDSALYLCASSYPDSRNTGELFFGEGSRLTVL.

This clone was detected only once. V usage is TRBV27 and J usage is TRBJ2-7; 8 bases map to TRBD1. The CDR3 sequence is 13 residues long. The germline V gene has CDR1 MNHEY and CDR2 SMNVEV (reference sequence). Trimming removed 5 bases from V and 7 bases from J; junction bases left unmatched: 7. CDR3 bases: TGTGCCAGCAGTCAAGCAGGGGGCTGGGAGCAGTACTTC. This translates into CASSQAGGWEQYF.

V and J are TRBV6-1 and TRBJ2-7; D perhaps matches TRBD2 (7 bases). The CDR3 covers 17 residues. The V gene's germline CDR1 is MNHNS and CDR2 SASEGT. V lost 2 bases, J lost 2 bases, and 19 bases lay in between. The CDR3 region is CASSERGEGRRTYEQYF. The CDR3 bases are TGTGCCAGCAGTGAAAGGGGGGAGGGCCGCCGAACCTACGAGCAGTACTTC.